This TCR beta chain was identified in a study of cytomegalovirus exposure and HLA in healthy donors. Study-level findings and limits: The study recorded over 150 TCR beta chains that were cytomegalovirus-associated. In a later analysis, TCR association rates varied by HLA locus: DRB1 most, HLA-C fewest.

With regard to this clone: Its antigen is as yet unknown.

The PCR ran on 60 Vbeta and 13 Jbeta primers. Profiled with immunoSEQ multiplex PCR; TCRdb holds only in-frame clones, not every one. This sample has 95,000 to 150,000 clones, with roughly 80% found just once. Germline loops: CDR1 SEHNR, CDR2 FQNEAQ (reference sequence). V was clipped by 5 bases and J by 5 bases, with 13 bases between them. The CDR3 runs to 15 residues. The receptor's source is a woman between 18 and 29 years old in good health and CMV-seronegative. The genes are TRBV7-9 and TRBJ1-6; maybe TRBD1 (6 bases). Sample: PBMCs. CDR3 region: CASSPQGTDNSPLHF. As DNA, the CDR3 is TGTGCCAGCAGCCCCCAGGGGACGGATAATTCACCCCTCCACTTT.